This T cell receptor (beta chain) was identified in a study of shared clonotypes between healthy human individuals. The study, taken as a whole, reports: Four donors held about 5% of naive CD4 clonotypes in common.

Notes on this clone: Its antigen is as yet unknown.

Authors' methods: Without quality scores, immunoSEQ junctional reads could not be filtered like full-length reads. Sequencing used immunoSEQ multiplex PCR; TCRdb keeps in-frame clones, though not all of them. V and J calls and clone size come straight from that table; D and trimming were deduced from the DNA. The repertoire has millions of clones, roughly 95% of them found once; the top ten carry 0.13%. The sequence derives from a man aged 18 to 29 in good health. Sequenced: naive CD4+ T cells sorted from blood. This sample's subset: CD45RA+ positively selected.

The DNA of the CDR3 is TGTGCCAGCTTAGCAGGGAGAGAAGAGACCCAGTACTTC. It translates to CASLAGREETQYF. The genes are TRBV11-3 and TRBJ2-5; either TRBD1 or TRBD2 may fit D (5 bases each). This CDR3 spans 13 amino acids. The germline V gene encodes CDR1 SGHNT and CDR2 YENEEA. Trimming removed 8 bases from V and 3 bases from J, with 13 bases in between.